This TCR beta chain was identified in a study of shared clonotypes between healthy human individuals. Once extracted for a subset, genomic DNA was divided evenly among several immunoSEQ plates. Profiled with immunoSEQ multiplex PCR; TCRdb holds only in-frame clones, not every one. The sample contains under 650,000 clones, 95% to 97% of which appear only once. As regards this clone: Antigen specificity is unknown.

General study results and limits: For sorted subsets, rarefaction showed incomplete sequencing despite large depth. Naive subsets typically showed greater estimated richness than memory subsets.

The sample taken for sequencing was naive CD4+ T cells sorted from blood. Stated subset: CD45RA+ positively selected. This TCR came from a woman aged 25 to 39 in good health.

The CDR3 DNA reads TGTGCCAGCTCGACCAACGCCCGAGGGGTTTACAATGAGCAGTTCTTC. It translates to CASSTNARGVYNEQFF. The chain employs TRBV18 and TRBJ2-1, with D perhaps given as TRBD1 or TRBD2 (5 bases each). The CDR3 loop spans 16 amino acids. V was shortened by 6 bases and J by 4 bases, with 19 bases between the two germline ends. Germline V lookup: CDR1 KGHSH, CDR2 LQKENI.